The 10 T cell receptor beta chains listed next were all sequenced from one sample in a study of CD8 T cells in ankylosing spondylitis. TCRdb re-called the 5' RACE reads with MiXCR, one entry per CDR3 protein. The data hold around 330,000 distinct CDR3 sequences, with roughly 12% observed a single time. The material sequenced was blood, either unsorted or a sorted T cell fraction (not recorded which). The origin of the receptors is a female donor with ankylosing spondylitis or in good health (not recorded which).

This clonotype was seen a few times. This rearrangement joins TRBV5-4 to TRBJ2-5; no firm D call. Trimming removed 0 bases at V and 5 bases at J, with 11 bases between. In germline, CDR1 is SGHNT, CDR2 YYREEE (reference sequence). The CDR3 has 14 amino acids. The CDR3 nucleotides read TGTGCCAGCAGCTTGGACCCCGGAGCGGAGACCCAGTACTTC. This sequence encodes CASSLDPGAETQYF.

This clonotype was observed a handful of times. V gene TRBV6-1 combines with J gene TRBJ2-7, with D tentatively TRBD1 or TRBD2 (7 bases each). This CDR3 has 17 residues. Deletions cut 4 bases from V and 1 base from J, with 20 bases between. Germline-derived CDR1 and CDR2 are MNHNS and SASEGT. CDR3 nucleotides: TGTGCCAGCAGTGGGCAAAGCGGGACAGTTTCTTCCTACGAGCAGTACTTC. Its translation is CASSGQSGTVSSYEQYF.

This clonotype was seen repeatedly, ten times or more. CDR3 bases: TGCAGTGCTAGTTTAGGGGGTTCTAACTATGGCTACACCTTC. This gives the protein CSASLGGSNYGYTF. This chain joins TRBV20-1 and TRBJ1-2; tentative D call: TRBD1 (6 bases). The V and J ends lost 3 bases and 0 bases respectively, with 11 bases between them. Germline V lookup: CDR1 DFQATT, CDR2 SNEGSKA (reference sequence). The CDR3 loop spans 14 amino acids.

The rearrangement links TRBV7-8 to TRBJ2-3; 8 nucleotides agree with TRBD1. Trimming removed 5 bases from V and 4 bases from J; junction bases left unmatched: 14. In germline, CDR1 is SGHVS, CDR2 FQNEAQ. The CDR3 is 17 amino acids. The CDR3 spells CASSHAKTGEVSDTQYF. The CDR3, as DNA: TGTGCCAGCAGCCACGCAAAGACAGGGGAGGTTTCAGATACGCAGTATTTT.

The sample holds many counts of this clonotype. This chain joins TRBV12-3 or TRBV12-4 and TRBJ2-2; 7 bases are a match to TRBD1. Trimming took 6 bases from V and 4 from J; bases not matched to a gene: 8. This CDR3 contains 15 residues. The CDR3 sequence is CASSPQGDSTGELFF. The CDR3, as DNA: TGTGCCAGCAGCCCCCAGGGGGATAGCACCGGGGAGCTGTTTTTT.

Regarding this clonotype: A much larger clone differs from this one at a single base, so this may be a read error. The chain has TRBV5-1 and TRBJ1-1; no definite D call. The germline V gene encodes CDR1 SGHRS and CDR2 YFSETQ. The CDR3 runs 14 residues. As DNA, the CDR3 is TGCACCAGCAGCCCGCTTTGGGCGGGAACTGAAGCTTTCTTT. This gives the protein CTSSPLWAGTEAFF. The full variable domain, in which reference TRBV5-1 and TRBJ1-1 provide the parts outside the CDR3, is KAGVTQTPRYLIKTRGQQVTLSCSPISGHRSVSWYQQTPGQGLQFLFEYFSETQRNKGNFPGRFSGRQFSNSRSEMNVSTLELGDSALYLCTSSPLWAGTEAFFGQGTRLTVV.

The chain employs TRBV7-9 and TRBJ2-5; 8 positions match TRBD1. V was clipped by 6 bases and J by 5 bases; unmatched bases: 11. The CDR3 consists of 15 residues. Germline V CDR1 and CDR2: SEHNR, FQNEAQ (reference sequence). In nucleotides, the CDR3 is TGTGCCAGCAGTCGGCAGGGGGCCATGGTCGAGACCCAGTACTTC. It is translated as CASSRQGAMVETQYF.

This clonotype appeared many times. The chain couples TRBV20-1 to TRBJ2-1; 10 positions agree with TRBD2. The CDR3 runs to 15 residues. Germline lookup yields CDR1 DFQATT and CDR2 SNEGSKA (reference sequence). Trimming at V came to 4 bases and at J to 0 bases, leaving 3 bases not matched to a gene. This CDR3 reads CSANRLAGSYNEQFF. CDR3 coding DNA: TGCAGTGCTAACCGACTAGCGGGCTCCTACAATGAGCAGTTCTTC.

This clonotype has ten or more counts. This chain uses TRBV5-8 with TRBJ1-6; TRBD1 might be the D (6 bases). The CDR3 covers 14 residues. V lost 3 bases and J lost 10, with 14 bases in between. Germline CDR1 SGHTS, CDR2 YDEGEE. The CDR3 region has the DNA TGTGCCAGCAGCTACGCTGGGGGCCGATCACCCCTCCACTTT. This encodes CASSYAGGRSPLHF.

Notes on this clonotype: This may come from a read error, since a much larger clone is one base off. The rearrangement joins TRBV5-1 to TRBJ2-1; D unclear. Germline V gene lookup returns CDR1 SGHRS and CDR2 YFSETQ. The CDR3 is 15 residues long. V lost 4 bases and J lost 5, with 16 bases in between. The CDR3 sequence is CASSLLRHVNNEQFF. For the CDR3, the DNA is TGCGCCAGCAGCCTCTTACGGCATGTCAACAATGAGCAGTTCTTC. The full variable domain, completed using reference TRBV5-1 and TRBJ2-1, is KAGVTQTPRYLIKTRGQQVTLSCSPISGHRSVSWYQQTPGQGLQFLFEYFSETQRNKGNFPGRFSGRQFSNSRSEMNVSTLELGDSALYLCASSLLRHVNNEQFFGPGTRLTVL.